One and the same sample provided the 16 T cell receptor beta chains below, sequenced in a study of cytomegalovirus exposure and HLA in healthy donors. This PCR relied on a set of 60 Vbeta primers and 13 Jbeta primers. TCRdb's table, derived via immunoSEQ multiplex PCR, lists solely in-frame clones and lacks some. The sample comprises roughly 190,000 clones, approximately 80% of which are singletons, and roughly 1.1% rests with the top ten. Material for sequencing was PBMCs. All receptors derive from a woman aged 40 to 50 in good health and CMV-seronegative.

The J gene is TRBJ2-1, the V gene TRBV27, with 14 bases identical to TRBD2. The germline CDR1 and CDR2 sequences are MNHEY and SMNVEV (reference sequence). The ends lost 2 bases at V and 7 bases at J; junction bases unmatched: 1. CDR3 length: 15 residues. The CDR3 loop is CASSLRTSGRNEQFF. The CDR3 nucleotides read TGTGCCAGCAGTTTAAGGACTAGCGGGAGGAATGAGCAGTTCTTC.

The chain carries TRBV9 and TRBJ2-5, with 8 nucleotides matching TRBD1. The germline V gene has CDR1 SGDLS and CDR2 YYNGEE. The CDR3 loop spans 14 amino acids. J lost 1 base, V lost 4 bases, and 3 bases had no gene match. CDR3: CASSRQGFQETQYF. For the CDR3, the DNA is TGTGCCAGCAGCCGACAGGGGTTCCAAGAGACCCAGTACTTC.

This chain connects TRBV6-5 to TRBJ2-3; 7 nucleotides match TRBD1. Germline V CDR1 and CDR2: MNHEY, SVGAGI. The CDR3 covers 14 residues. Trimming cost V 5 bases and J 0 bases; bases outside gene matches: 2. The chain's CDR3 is CASSTGASTDTQYF. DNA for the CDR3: TGTGCCAGCAGTACAGGGGCTAGCACAGATACGCAGTATTTT.

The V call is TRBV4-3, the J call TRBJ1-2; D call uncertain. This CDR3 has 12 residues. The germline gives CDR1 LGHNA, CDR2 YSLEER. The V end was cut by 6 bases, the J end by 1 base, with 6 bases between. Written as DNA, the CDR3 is TGCGCCAGCAGTCTATATAACTATGGCTACACCTTC. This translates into CASSLYNYGYTF.

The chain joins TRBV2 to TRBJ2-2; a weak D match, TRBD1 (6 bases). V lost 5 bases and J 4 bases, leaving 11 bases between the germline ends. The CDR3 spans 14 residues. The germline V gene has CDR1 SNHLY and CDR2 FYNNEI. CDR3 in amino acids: CASSPQGTTGELFF. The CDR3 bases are TGTGCCAGCAGTCCCCAGGGGACCACCGGGGAGCTGTTTTTT. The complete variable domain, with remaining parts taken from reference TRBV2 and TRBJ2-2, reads EPEVTQTPSHQVTQMGQEVILRCVPISNHLYFYWYRQILGQKVEFLVSFYNNEISEKSEIFDDQFSVERPDGSNFTLKIRSTKLEDSAMYFCASSPQGTTGELFFGEGSRLTVL.

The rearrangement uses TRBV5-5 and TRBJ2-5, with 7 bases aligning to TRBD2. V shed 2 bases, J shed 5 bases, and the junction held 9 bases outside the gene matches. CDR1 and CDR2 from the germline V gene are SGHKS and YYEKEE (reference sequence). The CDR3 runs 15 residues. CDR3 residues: CASSFFAGEGETQYF. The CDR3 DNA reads TGTGCCAGCAGCTTTTTTGCGGGAGAAGGGGAGACCCAGTACTTC.

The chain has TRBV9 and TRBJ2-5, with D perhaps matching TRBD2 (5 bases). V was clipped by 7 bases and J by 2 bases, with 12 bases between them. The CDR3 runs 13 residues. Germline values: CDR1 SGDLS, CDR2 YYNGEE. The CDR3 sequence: CASGGLQQETQYF. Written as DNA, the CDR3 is TGTGCCAGCGGAGGACTCCAACAAGAGACCCAGTACTTC.

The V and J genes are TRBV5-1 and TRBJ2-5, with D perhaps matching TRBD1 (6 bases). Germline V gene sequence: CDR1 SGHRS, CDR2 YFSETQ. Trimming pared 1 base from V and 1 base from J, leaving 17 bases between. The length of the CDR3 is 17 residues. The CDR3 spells CASSLKTGSEPQETQYF. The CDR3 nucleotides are TGCGCCAGCAGCTTGAAAACAGGGTCTGAGCCCCAAGAGACCCAGTACTTC.

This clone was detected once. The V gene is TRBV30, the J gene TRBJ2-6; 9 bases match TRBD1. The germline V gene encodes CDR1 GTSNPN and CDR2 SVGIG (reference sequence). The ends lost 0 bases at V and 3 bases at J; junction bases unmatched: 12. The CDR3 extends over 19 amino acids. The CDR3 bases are TGTGCCTGGAGTGTAGATCGGGTGACAGGGGGGGGTGGGGCCAACGTCCTGACTTTC. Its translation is CAWSVDRVTGGGGANVLTF.

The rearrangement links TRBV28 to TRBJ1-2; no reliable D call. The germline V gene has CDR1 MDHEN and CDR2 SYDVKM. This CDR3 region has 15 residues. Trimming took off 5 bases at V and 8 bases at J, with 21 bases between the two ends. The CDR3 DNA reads TGTGCCAGCAGTCCCCGCTCGGAGGGTGATTACGGCTACACCTTC. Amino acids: CASSPRSEGDYGYTF.

The CDR3 DNA reads TGTGCCAGCAGTCCCGCCCCATGGCAGGAGAACACTGAAGCTTTCTTT. This codes for CASSPAPWQENTEAFF. The gene calls are TRBV5-6 and TRBJ1-1; D is unclear. Germline V gives CDR1 SGHDT, CDR2 YYEEEE. The CDR3 runs 16 residues. The V and J ends lost 5 bases and 1 base respectively, with 18 bases between them.

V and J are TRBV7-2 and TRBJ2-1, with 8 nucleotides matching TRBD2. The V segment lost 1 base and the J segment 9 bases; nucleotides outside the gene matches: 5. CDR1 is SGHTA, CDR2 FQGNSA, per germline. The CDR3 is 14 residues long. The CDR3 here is CASSLVGLAGEQFF. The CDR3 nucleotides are TGTGCCAGCAGCTTAGTAGGGCTAGCGGGTGAGCAGTTCTTC.

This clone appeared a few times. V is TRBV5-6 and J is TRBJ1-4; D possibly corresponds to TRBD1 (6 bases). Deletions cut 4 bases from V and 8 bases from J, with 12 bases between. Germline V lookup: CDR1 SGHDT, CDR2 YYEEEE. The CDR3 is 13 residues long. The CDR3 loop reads CASSQGWREKLFF. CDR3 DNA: TGTGCCAGCAGCCAGGGGTGGCGGGAAAAACTGTTTTTT.

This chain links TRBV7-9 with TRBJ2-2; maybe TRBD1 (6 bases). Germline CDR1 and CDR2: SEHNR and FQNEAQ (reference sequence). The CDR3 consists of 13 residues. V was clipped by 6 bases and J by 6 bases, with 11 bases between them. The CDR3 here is CASRRQVAGELFF. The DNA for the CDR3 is TGTGCCAGCAGGCGACAGGTTGCCGGGGAGCTGTTTTTT.

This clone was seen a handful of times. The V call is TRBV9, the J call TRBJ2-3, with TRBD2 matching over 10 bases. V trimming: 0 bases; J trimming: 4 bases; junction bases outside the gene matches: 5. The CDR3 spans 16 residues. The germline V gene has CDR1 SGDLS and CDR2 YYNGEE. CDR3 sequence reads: CASSVGASGSSDTQYF. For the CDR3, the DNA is TGTGCCAGCAGCGTAGGGGCTAGCGGGAGCTCAGATACGCAGTATTTT.

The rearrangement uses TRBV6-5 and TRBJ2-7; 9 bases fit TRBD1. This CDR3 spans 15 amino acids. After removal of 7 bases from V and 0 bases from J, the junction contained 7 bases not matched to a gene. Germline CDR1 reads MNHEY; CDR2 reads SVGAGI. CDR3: CASMADRGPSYEQYF. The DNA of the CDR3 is TGTGCCAGCATGGCGGACAGGGGTCCCTCCTACGAGCAGTACTTC.